The source of this T cell receptor (beta chain) is a study of tumor and adjacent non-tumor tissue in lung cancer. Study background: Patients were aged roughly 30 to 76, some 10 men and about five women, stage I to III.

This clonotype was counted only a few times. As yet, its antigen is unknown. An end of the junction does not agree with germline; a read error may underlie this. This CDR3 contains 15 residues. Germline V lookup: CDR1 SGHRS, CDR2 YFSETQ. Findings and limits, study-wide: Patients with more diverse tumor TCRs had worse survival. Normal lung showed higher cumulative top 100 clone frequency than tumor.

A modified ARM-PCR protocol with three rounds of nested PCR amplified TCRbeta. One entry per CDR3 protein results from TCRdb running MiXCR on the multiplex PCR reads. The table records under 150,000 distinct CDR3 sequences, 66% of them present only once. RNA was extracted from bulk tissue without any cell sorting. This TCR derives from a man younger than 40 with non-small cell lung cancer. Sequencing used lung tumor tissue. The chain couples TRBV5-1 to TRBJ1-3; possible D gene TRBD1, 5 bases. CDR3 bases: TGCGCCAGCAGCTTGGGGGACTTCTCTGAAAACACCATATATTTT. Protein product: CASSLGDFSENTIYF.